These 21 T cell receptor beta chains were sequenced from one sample in a study of identical twins. TCRdb reprocessed the 5' RACE reads via MiXCR and lists one record per CDR3 protein. The sample has 300,000 to 400,000 distinct CDR3 sequences, 9% to 15% seen once. The data also belong to a second study, concerning yellow fever vaccine responses in identical twins.

The material sequenced was CD8+ T cells sorted from blood. These receptors were collected from a woman aged 18-29 years in good health.

This clonotype was picked up a small number of times. The rearrangement joins TRBV10-3 to TRBJ1-4; D is uncertain. The V end was cut by 4 bases, the J end by 5 bases, with 11 bases between. CDR3 size: 14 residues. The V gene's germline CDR1 is ENHRY and CDR2 SYGVKD. CDR3 amino acids: CAISGETDNEKLFF. CDR3 DNA: TGTGCCATCAGTGGCGAGACGGACAATGAAAAACTGTTTTTT.

This clonotype came up a few times. The chain has TRBV27 and TRBJ1-4, with 9 bases identical to TRBD1. Germline lookup yields CDR1 MNHEY and CDR2 SMNVEV (reference sequence). Trimming at V came to 4 bases and at J to 8 bases, leaving 8 bases not matched to a gene. The CDR3 extends over 15 amino acids. This CDR3 is CASSSAGTGMEKLFF. The CDR3 bases are TGTGCCAGCAGTTCGGCCGGGACAGGGATGGAAAAACTGTTTTTT.

At least ten counts were recorded for this clonotype. This sequence joins TRBV20-1 and TRBJ1-2; 9 bases map to TRBD1. The length of the CDR3 is 12 residues. Trimming cost V 8 bases and J 8 bases; bases outside gene matches: 9. Germline CDR1 reads DFQATT; CDR2 reads SNEGSKA (reference sequence). The CDR3 loop is CSRYGDRAGYTF. The CDR3 DNA follows: TGCAGTCGATATGGGGACAGGGCCGGCTACACCTTC.

This clonotype showed up just a few times. V gene TRBV15 combines with J gene TRBJ2-3, with D possibly matching TRBD2 (7 bases). Germline CDR1 reads LNHNV; CDR2 reads YYDKDF (reference sequence). V was clipped by 1 base and J by 0 bases, with 14 bases between them. The CDR3 totals 17 residues. For the CDR3, the DNA is TGTGCCACCAGCAGAGTCGGGGAGGGGGAGAGCACAGATACGCAGTATTTT. Protein: CATSRVGEGESTDTQYF.

This clonotype was seen a few times. The chain carries TRBV12-3 or TRBV12-4 and TRBJ2-7; 9 nucleotides align to TRBD1. This CDR3 has 13 residues. V was clipped by 6 bases and J by 5 bases; unmatched bases: 5. CDR3 coding DNA: TGTGCCAGCAGAAGACAGGGGGATCACGAGCAGTACTTC. This codes for CASRRQGDHEQYF.

The table lists this clonotype with a few counts. J is TRBJ2-5 and V is TRBV28; 12 bases are shared with TRBD2. This CDR3 is built from 16 residues. The germline V gene has CDR1 MDHEN and CDR2 SYDVKM. J gave up 1 base and V 2 bases, and 2 bases lay outside the gene matches. The CDR3 here is CASSLLAGGGQETQYF. Written as DNA, the CDR3 is TGTGCCAGCAGTTTACTAGCGGGGGGGGGCCAAGAGACCCAGTACTTC.

This clonotype was counted a few times. The chain couples TRBV11-2 to TRBJ1-1, with 8 bases fitting TRBD1. CDR1 is SGHAT and CDR2 is FQNNGV in the germline V gene. V shed 1 base and J 3 bases; nucleotides not matched to a gene: 4. This CDR3 region has 15 residues. The CDR3 DNA is TGTGCCAGCAGCTTAGTTTACAGGGGGGACACTGAAGCTTTCTTT. Amino acids: CASSLVYRGDTEAFF. Drawing the rest from reference TRBV11-2 and TRBJ1-1, the complete variable domain is EAGVAQSPRYKIIEKRQSVAFWCNPISGHATLYWYQQILGQGPKLLIQFQNNGVVDDSQLPKDRFSAERLKGVDSTLKIQPAKLEDSAVYLCASSLVYRGDTEAFFGQGTRLTVV.

The table lists this clonotype with a few counts. The chain joins TRBV19 to TRBJ2-7; D not certain. Trimming left V 4 bases short and J 1 base short, with 8 bases between. Germline CDR1 LNHDA, CDR2 SQIVND (reference sequence). This CDR3 has 13 amino acids. CDR3 region: CASSNGGSYEQYF. CDR3 bases: TGTGCCAGTAGTAACGGTGGGTCCTACGAGCAGTACTTC.

The CDR3 DNA sequence: TGCGCCAGCAGCGCCGGCCGCGGGGACGGTTCACCCCTCCACTTT. This sequence encodes CASSAGRGDGSPLHF. The chain is built from TRBV4-1 and TRBJ1-6; a weak D match, TRBD1 (5 bases). The V end lost 5 bases, the J end lost 9 bases, and 17 bases lay between the germline ends. CDR1 and CDR2 from the germline V gene are MGHRA and YSYEKL. The CDR3 length is 15 residues.

In its sample, this clonotype was seen a few times. The chain joins TRBV11-2 to TRBJ1-1; D gene ambiguous. CDR1 SGHAT and CDR2 FQNNGV come from the germline V gene. This CDR3 spans 13 amino acids. Trimming removed 4 bases from V and 0 bases from J, with 6 bases in between. CDR3 residues: CASSYIMNTEAFF. DNA for the CDR3: TGTGCCAGCAGCTATATCATGAACACTGAAGCTTTCTTT.

This clonotype was found a few times. CDR3 sequence reads: CASRGGPNTDTQYF. DNA of the CDR3: TGTGCCAGCAGGGGGGGACCAAACACAGATACGCAGTATTTT. The rearrangement links TRBV2 to TRBJ2-3; a weak D match, TRBD2 (6 bases). V was clipped by 6 bases and J by 2 bases, with 12 bases between them. The CDR3 extends over 14 amino acids. CDR1 is SNHLY, CDR2 FYNNEI, per germline. Full variable domain (remainder filled in from reference TRBV2 and TRBJ2-3): EPEVTQTPSHQVTQMGQEVILRCVPISNHLYFYWYRQILGQKVEFLVSFYNNEISEKSEIFDDQFSVERPDGSNFTLKIRSTKLEDSAMYFCASRGGPNTDTQYFGPGTRLTVL.

This clonotype was observed at least ten times. V gene TRBV12-3 or TRBV12-4 combines with J gene TRBJ2-1; no definite D call. This CDR3 spans 11 amino acids. V lost 3 bases and J lost 9, with 6 bases in between. CDR3 in amino acids: CASSFLREQFF. The DNA for the CDR3 is TGTGCCAGCAGTTTTCTGCGTGAGCAGTTCTTC.

This clonotype turned up a few times. The J gene is TRBJ2-1, the V gene TRBV7-8, with 9 nucleotides matching TRBD1. CDR3 length: 18 amino acids. Germline V gene sequence: CDR1 SGHVS, CDR2 FQNEAQ. V dropped 5 bases and J dropped 8; count of bases not matched to a gene: 19. The CDR3 sequence: CASSVQGARDGGSHEQFF. CDR3 bases: TGTGCCAGCAGCGTACAGGGGGCGCGGGATGGCGGGAGCCATGAGCAGTTCTTC.

V is TRBV20-1 and J is TRBJ2-7, with TRBD2 identical over 8 bases. CDR1 DFQATT and CDR2 SNEGSKA come from the germline V gene (reference sequence). The V segment lost 6 bases and the J segment 4 bases; nucleotides outside the gene matches: 8. There are 13 residues in the CDR3. The CDR3 protein is CSAGYSGGYEQYF. For the CDR3, the DNA is TGCAGTGCCGGATACTCGGGAGGGTACGAGCAGTACTTC.

This clonotype was seen repeatedly, ten times or more. In nucleotides, the CDR3 is TGTGCCAGCAGCCCCAGGACTACTATCAATGAGCAGTTCTTC. Protein: CASSPRTTINEQFF. This rearrangement joins TRBV11-2 to TRBJ2-1; weak D call: TRBD2 (6 bases). Germline V gene sequence: CDR1 SGHAT, CDR2 FQNNGV. CDR3 size: 14 residues. The V end lost 5 bases, the J end lost 6 bases, and 14 bases lay between the germline ends.

This clonotype was seen at least ten times. This chain links TRBV5-1 with TRBJ2-1, with 9 positions matching TRBD2. V lost 4 bases and J lost 0; bases outside the gene matches: 5. CDR3 size: 16 residues. The V gene's germline CDR1 is SGHRS and CDR2 YFSETQ. The CDR3 loop reads CASSLLAGSSYNEQFF. DNA of the CDR3: TGCGCCAGCAGCCTACTAGCGGGTAGCTCCTACAATGAGCAGTTCTTC.

This clonotype has a count of ten or more. The V gene is TRBV12-3 or TRBV12-4, the J gene TRBJ2-1; D unclear. V was cut by 2 bases and J by 10 bases, with 9 bases left in between. The CDR3 contains 12 residues. The CDR3 protein is CASSLRLLEQFF. CDR3 nucleotides: TGTGCCAGCAGTTTAAGGCTCCTCGAGCAGTTCTTC.

The V and J genes are TRBV23-1 and TRBJ1-4, with 10 bases fitting TRBD1. TRBV23-1 is recorded as an ORF, its role being uncertain. This CDR3 region has 14 residues. The V segment lost 7 bases and the J segment 8 bases; nucleotides outside the gene matches: 7. DNA of the CDR3: TGCGCCAGCAAGGCCGGGACAGGGGTGGAAAAACTGTTTTTT. Its protein product is CASKAGTGVEKLFF.

This clonotype was observed a handful of times. This chain connects TRBV27 to TRBJ2-5; no clear D. This CDR3 spans 17 amino acids. The germline V gene has CDR1 MNHEY and CDR2 SMNVEV (reference sequence). V lost 3 bases and J 5 bases, leaving 22 bases between the germline ends. The CDR3 bases are TGTGCCAGCAGTTTTTGGCCAAGGTCAGGCCGATGGGAGACCCAGTACTTC. It is translated as CASSFWPRSGRWETQYF.

This clonotype was recorded at least ten times. The rearrangement links TRBV2 to TRBJ2-1; D perhaps matches TRBD1 (6 bases). This CDR3 has 15 amino acids. Germline-derived CDR1 and CDR2 are SNHLY and FYNNEI. V gave up 8 bases and J gave up 0 bases, with 14 bases separating them. The CDR3 DNA reads TGTGCCAGCGGCTTAGGACAGAGCTCCTACAATGAGCAGTTCTTC. Translation gives CASGLGQSSYNEQFF.

This clonotype has more than one count but fewer than ten. The chain carries TRBV4-1 and TRBJ1-2; tentative D call: TRBD1 (6 bases). CDR3 length equals 15 residues. In germline, CDR1 is MGHRA, CDR2 YSYEKL. With 0 bases removed from V and 8 bases from J, the gap between germline ends came to 16 bases. The CDR3 nucleotides are TGCGCCAGCAGCCAAGATCGGGGGGCCCCTGACGGCTACACCTTC. Residues: CASSQDRGAPDGYTF.